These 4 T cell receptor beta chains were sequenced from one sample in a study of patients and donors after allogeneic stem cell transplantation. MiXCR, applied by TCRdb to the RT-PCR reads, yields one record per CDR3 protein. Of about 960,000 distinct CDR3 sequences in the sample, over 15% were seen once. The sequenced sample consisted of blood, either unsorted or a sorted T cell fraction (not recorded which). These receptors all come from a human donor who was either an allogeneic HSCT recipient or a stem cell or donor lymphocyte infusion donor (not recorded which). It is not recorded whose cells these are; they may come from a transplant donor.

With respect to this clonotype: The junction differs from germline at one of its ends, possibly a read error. CDR3 DNA sequence: TGTGCCAGCAGCTCGGCGCGGAGTAGCACAGAAACGCAGTATTTT. This codes for CASSSARSSTETQYF. The genes are TRBV9 and TRBJ2-3; D uncertain. CDR1 and CDR2 (germline): SGDLS, YYNGEE. The CDR3 is 15 residues long.

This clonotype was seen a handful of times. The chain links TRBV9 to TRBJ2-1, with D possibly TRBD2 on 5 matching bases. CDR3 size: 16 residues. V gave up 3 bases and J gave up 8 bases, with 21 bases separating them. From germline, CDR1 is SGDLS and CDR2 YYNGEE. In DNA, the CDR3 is TGTGCCAGCAGCGCCCAGTCGGGAACCCTCCGGGATGAGCAGTTCTTC. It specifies CASSAQSGTLRDEQFF.

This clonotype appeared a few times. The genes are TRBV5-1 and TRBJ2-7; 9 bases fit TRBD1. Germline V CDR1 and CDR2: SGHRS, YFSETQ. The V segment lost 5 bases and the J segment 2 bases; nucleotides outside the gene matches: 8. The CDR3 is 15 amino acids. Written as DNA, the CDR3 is TGCGCCAGCAGGTTATCGACAGGGGGTACCTACGAGCAGTACTTC. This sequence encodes CASRLSTGGTYEQYF.

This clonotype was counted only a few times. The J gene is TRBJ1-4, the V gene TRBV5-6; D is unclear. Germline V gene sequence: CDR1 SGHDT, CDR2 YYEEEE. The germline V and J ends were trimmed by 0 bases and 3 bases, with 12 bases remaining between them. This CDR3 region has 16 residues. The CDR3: CASSLGQLKANEKLFF. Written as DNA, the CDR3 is TGTGCCAGCAGCTTGGGCCAGCTGAAGGCTAATGAAAAACTGTTTTTT. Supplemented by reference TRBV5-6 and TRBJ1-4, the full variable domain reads DAGVTQSPTHLIKTRGQQVTLRCSPKSGHDTVSWYQQALGQGPQFIFQYYEEEERQRGNFPDRFSGHQFPNYSSELNVNALLLGDSALYLCASSLGQLKANEKLFFGSGTQLSVL.